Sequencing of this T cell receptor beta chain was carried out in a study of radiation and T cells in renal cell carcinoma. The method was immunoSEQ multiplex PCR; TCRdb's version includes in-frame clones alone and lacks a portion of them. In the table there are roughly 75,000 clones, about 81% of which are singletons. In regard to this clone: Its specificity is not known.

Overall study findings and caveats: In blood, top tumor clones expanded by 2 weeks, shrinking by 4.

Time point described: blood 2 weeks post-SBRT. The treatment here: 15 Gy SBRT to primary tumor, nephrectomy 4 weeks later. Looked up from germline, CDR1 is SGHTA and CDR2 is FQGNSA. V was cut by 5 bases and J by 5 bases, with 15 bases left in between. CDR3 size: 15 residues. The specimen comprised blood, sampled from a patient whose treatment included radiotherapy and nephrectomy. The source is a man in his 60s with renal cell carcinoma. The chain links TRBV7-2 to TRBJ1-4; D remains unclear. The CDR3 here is CASSPPGITNEKLFF. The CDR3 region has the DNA TGTGCCAGCAGCCCTCCGGGCATAACCAATGAAAAACTGTTTTTT.